This T cell receptor beta chain was sequenced for a study of T cell responses to AZD1222 COVID-19 vaccine. Findings and limits, study-wide: Of spike-specific TCRs, nearly half reportedly target regions left unmutated in variants. Repertoire sampling was restricted to post-peak T cell response timepoints.

On this clone: Its cognate antigen is unknown.

Germline values: CDR1 SGHNT, CDR2 YYREEE (reference sequence). The ends lost 5 bases at V and 3 bases at J; junction bases unmatched: 10. The CDR3 length is 17 residues. Using immunoSEQ multiplex PCR, the repertoire was profiled, and TCRdb retains in-frame clones only, with some absent. The repertoire holds about 120,000 clones, with about 91% as singletons. The TCR originated in an adult in good health. The starting material was peripheral blood, obtained on day 0 of AZD1222 vaccination. The chain joins TRBV5-4 to TRBJ1-4; 10 nucleotides line up with TRBD1. In nucleotides, the CDR3 is TGTGCCAGCAGTTCAGGACAGGGGGTGATGGCTAATGAAAAACTGTTTTTT. Translation gives CASSSGQGVMANEKLFF.